A selection of T cell receptor beta chains follows, all from one sample in a study of cytomegalovirus exposure and HLA in healthy donors. This table comes from immunoSEQ multiplex PCR, and its TCRdb copy is limited to in-frame clones, with some not included. The profile shows 100,000 to 140,000 clones, around three quarters of them singletons. The sequenced sample was PBMCs. Source of these receptors: a man in his thirties or forties in good health and CMV-seronegative. Both conserved end residues are trimmed from each CDR3.

j_gene | len | v_gene | CDR3aa
TRBJ2-2 | 14 | TRBV6-1 | ASSDKTAGGTGELF
TRBJ2-7 | 13 | TRBV7-9 | ASSLPGGSGYGQY
TRBJ1-4 | 13 | TRBV7-9 | ASSSRTGEMEKLF
TRBJ2-3 | 12 | TRBV10-1 | ASSDPSGRDTQY
TRBJ1-2 | 13 | TRBV6-1 | ASRRQSQGSYGYT
TRBJ1-2 | 12 | TRBV4-1 | ASSQDRGSSPYT
TRBJ1-2 | 13 | TRBV5-4 | ASSAQDGSNHGYT
TRBJ2-1 | 14 | TRBV9 | ASSVGPTSGNNEQF
NA | 13 | TRBV19 | ASSIGAGNPYEQY
TRBJ1-4 | 13 | TRBV28 | ASSAPGPTNEKLF
TRBJ2-7 | 11 | TRBV5-4 | ASSLTGGYEQY
TRBJ1-2 | 13 | TRBV28 | ASSLTGPGSYGYT
TRBJ2-7 | 13 | TRBV5-1 | ASSAQGSSSYEQY
TRBJ2-7 | 12 | TRBV28 | AVRQALNSYEQY
TRBJ1-2 | 13 | TRBV7-9 | ASSLDGGTNYGYT